Each of the 22 T cell receptor beta chains below was sequenced from the same sample in a study of T cells in Graves' hyperthyroidism and ophthalmopathy. Amplification yielded TCR beta CDR3 regions, with RNA transcripts as the source. A first-round RT-PCR of the TCR CDR3 used the HTBI primer set. MiXCR was run by TCRdb on the multiplex PCR reads, yielding one entry per CDR3 protein. The sample has roughly 700,000 distinct CDR3 sequences, approximately 15% seen once. Specimen: blood. These receptors were collected from a woman aged 18-29 years with Graves' hyperthyroidism.

V is TRBV28 and J is TRBJ2-5; a possible D gene is TRBD1 (7 bases). The germline V gene has CDR1 MDHEN and CDR2 SYDVKM. V lost 3 bases and J lost 2, with 19 bases in between. The CDR3 sequence is 17 residues long. DNA of the CDR3: TGTGCCAGCAGTTTTTCCCCAGGGGGTGGGGGGCAAGAGACCCAGTACTTC. Protein product: CASSFSPGGGGQETQYF.

This clonotype was recorded many times. The gene calls are TRBV6-1 and TRBJ1-5, with TRBD1 as a possible D gene (5 bases). The germline gives CDR1 MNHNS, CDR2 SASEGT. Trimming removed 8 bases at V and 5 bases at J, with 19 bases between. The CDR3 consists of 15 residues. CDR3 loop: CASRAEAGTYQPQHF. The CDR3 nucleotides are TGTGCCAGCCGAGCGGAAGCCGGGACCTATCAGCCCCAGCATTTT.

This clonotype appeared many times. The rearrangement joins TRBV28 to TRBJ1-4; no clear D. V was pared by 1 base and J by 7 bases, with 10 bases between. The CDR3 spans 14 residues. Germline values: CDR1 MDHEN, CDR2 SYDVKM. For the CDR3, the DNA is TGTGCCAGCAGTTTATTTGGCAAGGGTGAAAAACTGTTTTTT. Its translation is CASSLFGKGEKLFF.

This clonotype was seen ten or more times. The chain employs TRBV18 and TRBJ2-3; D may match TRBD1 or TRBD2 (5 bases each). CDR1 and CDR2 from the germline V gene are KGHSH and LQKENI. Trimming left V 3 bases short and J 0 bases short, with 10 bases between. The CDR3 length is 15 residues. CDR3 sequence: CASSPRDGSTDTQYF. As DNA, the CDR3 is TGTGCCAGCTCACCTCGGGACGGGAGCACAGATACGCAGTATTTT.

This clonotype was seen many times. The genes are TRBV6-1 and TRBJ2-7; the D gene is possibly TRBD2 (5 bases). The CDR3 contains 14 residues. Per the germline V gene, CDR1 is MNHNS and CDR2 is SASEGT. V lost 4 bases and J lost 6, with 16 bases in between. The CDR3: CASSAGGPRGEQYF. In DNA, the CDR3 is TGTGCCAGCAGTGCGGGCGGGCCGCGCGGCGAGCAGTACTTC.

This clonotype was recorded at least ten times. The gene calls are TRBV7-8 and TRBJ2-3; D unresolved. Between the trimmed V and J ends, which lost 5 bases and 6 bases, there was a span of 18 bases. CDR3 length equals 15 residues. Per germline, CDR1 SGHVS and CDR2 FQNEAQ. CDR3 in DNA: TGTGCCAGCAGCCCCCGACCCACGGTGGGGGATACGCAGTATTTT. Its protein is CASSPRPTVGDTQYF.

This clonotype was counted many times. V gene TRBV2 combines with J gene TRBJ1-1, with TRBD1 identical over 7 bases. The CDR3 consists of 15 residues. V lost 8 bases, J lost 5 bases, and 14 bases stayed unmatched. Per the germline V gene, CDR1 is SNHLY and CDR2 is FYNNEI. The CDR3 nucleotides are TGTGCCAGCGGCTTCGTAGGGGGCCTCGGTACTGAAGCTTTCTTT. Its translation is CASGFVGGLGTEAFF. The whole variable domain, filled in from reference TRBV2 and TRBJ1-1, reads EPEVTQTPSHQVTQMGQEVILRCVPISNHLYFYWYRQILGQKVEFLVSFYNNEISEKSEIFDDQFSVERPDGSNFTLKIRSTKLEDSAMYFCASGFVGGLGTEAFFGQGTRLTVV.

The V call is TRBV19, the J call TRBJ2-7; TRBD2 might be the D (6 bases). V was pared by 5 bases and J by 5 bases, with 19 bases between. Per germline, CDR1 LNHDA and CDR2 SQIVND (reference sequence). The CDR3 length is 15 residues. This chain's CDR3 is CASSPRAGPNDEQYF. CDR3 sequence (DNA): TGTGCCAGTAGTCCCCGCGCGGGACCGAACGACGAGCAGTACTTC.

The chain has TRBV28 and TRBJ1-1; 7 nucleotides agree with TRBD1. The V segment lost 5 bases and the J segment 5 bases; nucleotides outside the gene matches: 2. Per the germline V gene, CDR1 is MDHEN and CDR2 is SYDVKM. The CDR3 contains 12 residues. CDR3 sequence (DNA): TGTGCCAGCAGTGACAGGGTTACTGAAGCTTTCTTT. This encodes CASSDRVTEAFF. The full variable domain, in which reference TRBV28 and TRBJ1-1 provide the parts outside the CDR3, is DVKVTQSSRYLVKRTGEKVFLECVQDMDHENMFWYRQDPGLGLRLIYFSYDVKMKEKGDIPEGYSVSREKKERFSLILESASTNQTSMYLCASSDRVTEAFFGQGTRLTVV.

This clonotype has at least ten counts. The V gene is TRBV12-3 or TRBV12-4, the J gene TRBJ2-1; perhaps TRBD2 as D (6 bases). Trimming shortened V by 6 bases and J by 4 bases, and 19 bases separated the two germline ends. CDR3 length: 16 residues. The CDR3 sequence: CASRGSGSPYYNEQFF. The CDR3 bases are TGTGCCAGCAGAGGCAGCGGGTCCCCCTATTACAATGAGCAGTTCTTC.

This clonotype was seen repeatedly, ten times or more. V and J are TRBV27 and TRBJ2-3; 8 positions agree with TRBD2. There are 14 residues in the CDR3. Losses at the gene ends were 6 bases for V and 4 bases for J; bases not matched to a gene: 6. Germline V gene lookup returns CDR1 MNHEY and CDR2 SMNVEV (reference sequence). In DNA, the CDR3 is TGTGCCAGCAGCTCCCCAGCGGGAGCAGATACGCAGTATTTT. This codes for CASSSPAGADTQYF.

The V and J genes are TRBV19 and TRBJ1-2; D not resolved. Trimming removed 3 bases from V and 7 bases from J, with 27 bases in between. Germline V gene sequence: CDR1 LNHDA, CDR2 SQIVND (reference sequence). The CDR3 sequence is 18 residues long. For the CDR3, the DNA is TGTGCCAGTAGTATTCGGAAGGCTGGGTCAAGCCCTATTTTTGGCTACACCTTC. Translating it yields CASSIRKAGSSPIFGYTF. Full variable domain (rest looked up from reference TRBV19 and TRBJ1-2): DGGITQSPKYLFRKEGQNVTLSCEQNLNHDAMYWYRQDPGQGLRLIYYSQIVNDFQKGDIAEGYSVSREKKESFPLTVTSAQKNPTAFYLCASSIRKAGSSPIFGYTFGSGTRLTVV.

This clonotype was seen many times. The chain uses TRBV2 and TRBJ2-3; D gene unclear. V lost 2 bases and J 2 bases, leaving 14 bases between the germline ends. Germline V gene sequence: CDR1 SNHLY, CDR2 FYNNEI. CDR3 size: 16 residues. In nucleotides, the CDR3 is TGTGCCAGCAGTGAAACACTCCGGATCGACACAGATACGCAGTATTTT. Translated, it gives CASSETLRIDTDTQYF.

This clonotype was detected ten times or more. The chain recombines TRBV20-1 with TRBJ1-1; possible D gene TRBD1, 5 bases. CDR3 size: 14 residues. V was shortened by 0 bases and J by 6 bases, with 14 bases between the two germline ends. Germline values: CDR1 DFQATT, CDR2 SNEGSKA (reference sequence). The CDR3 sequence: CSARDLGQGAEAFF. CDR3 DNA sequence: TGCAGTGCTAGAGATTTAGGACAAGGCGCTGAAGCTTTCTTT.

This clonotype turned up a few times. The chain has TRBV6-2 or TRBV6-3 and TRBJ1-1; D possibly corresponds to TRBD1 (5 bases). There are 14 residues in the CDR3. CDR1 and CDR2 from the germline V gene are MNHEY and SVGEGT. V lost 4 bases and J lost 1, with 10 bases in between. For the CDR3, the DNA is TGTGCCAGCAGTTTGAAGGGGACGAACACTGAAGCTTTCTTT. Amino acids: CASSLKGTNTEAFF.

This clonotype was counted a few times. This sequence joins TRBV24-1 and TRBJ2-1; TRBD2 matches 7 bases. Trimming removed 3 bases from V and 4 bases from J; junction bases left unmatched: 5. Germline CDR1 reads KGHDR; CDR2 reads SFDVKD. The CDR3 has 15 residues. CDR3 in amino acids: CATSDPTAGYNEQFF. CDR3 bases: TGTGCCACCAGTGATCCCACAGCGGGATACAATGAGCAGTTCTTC.

This clonotype turned up a few times. The V and J genes are TRBV28 and TRBJ2-2, with unresolved D. The CDR3 extends over 13 amino acids. Between the trimmed V and J ends, which lost 7 bases and 1 base, there was a span of 7 bases. The germline CDR1 and CDR2 sequences are MDHEN and SYDVKM. The CDR3 sequence is CASMEQNTGELFF. CDR3 DNA sequence: TGTGCCAGCATGGAGCAGAACACCGGGGAGCTGTTTTTT.

There are many counts of this clonotype. CDR3 in DNA: TGTGCCAGCAGATTAGCGGGAACCCTCTACAATGAGCAGTTCTTC. It encodes CASRLAGTLYNEQFF. This rearrangement joins TRBV2 to TRBJ2-1, with 8 bases aligning to TRBD2. The CDR3 consists of 15 residues. Per germline, CDR1 SNHLY and CDR2 FYNNEI. Trimming removed 6 bases from V and 3 bases from J; junction bases left unmatched: 7.

This clonotype was seen ten or more times. The genes are TRBV2 and TRBJ1-5; D is uncertain. Germline CDR1 SNHLY, CDR2 FYNNEI. CDR3 size: 14 residues. Deletions cut 3 bases from V and 3 bases from J, with 9 bases between. The DNA for the CDR3 is TGTGCCAGCAGTGACAGTTTAGCCAATCAGCCCCAGCATTTT. Protein sequence: CASSDSLANQPQHF. Full variable domain (remainder filled in from reference TRBV2 and TRBJ1-5): EPEVTQTPSHQVTQMGQEVILRCVPISNHLYFYWYRQILGQKVEFLVSFYNNEISEKSEIFDDQFSVERPDGSNFTLKIRSTKLEDSAMYFCASSDSLANQPQHFGDGTRLSIL.

The CDR3 reads CASSAISPGQGAGNTIYF. Written as DNA, the CDR3 is TGTGCCAGCAGTGCGATAAGTCCGGGACAGGGCGCTGGAAACACCATATATTTT. This sequence joins TRBV7-9 and TRBJ1-3; 9 bases line up with TRBD1. V dropped 6 bases and J dropped 2; count of bases not matched to a gene: 14. The CDR3 is made up of 18 amino acids. The germline V gene has CDR1 SEHNR and CDR2 FQNEAQ (reference sequence).

The rearrangement links TRBV4-1 to TRBJ2-1; D remains ambiguous. V lost 1 base, J lost 0 bases, and 7 bases lay in between. Germline V gives CDR1 MGHRA, CDR2 YSYEKL. CDR3 length: 15 residues. The CDR3 sequence: CASSQGISSYNEQFF. The CDR3 DNA is TGCGCCAGCAGCCAAGGGATTAGCTCCTACAATGAGCAGTTCTTC.

V and J are TRBV20-1 and TRBJ2-7; TRBD1 is a possible D gene (5 bases). Trimming removed 1 base from V and 3 bases from J, with 10 bases in between. Germline V gene data show CDR1 as DFQATT and CDR2 as SNEGSKA (reference sequence). The CDR3 loop spans 13 amino acids. The CDR3 region is CSARGGHNYEQYF. The CDR3 DNA reads TGCAGTGCTAGAGGGGGCCACAACTACGAGCAGTACTTC.